The TCR beta chain described here comes from a study of T cell changes during pregnancy in multiple sclerosis. Produced via immunoSEQ multiplex PCR; TCRdb's table is partial and in-frame only. Of almost 35,000 clones detected, about nine tenths appear once; the ten largest clones hold around 13%. The CDR3 has 13 residues. V was cut by 3 bases and J by 7 bases, with 13 bases left in between. Germline V gene sequence: CDR1 SGHVS, CDR2 FQNEAQ. The sequence was obtained from a female donor with multiple sclerosis, enrolled in a pregnancy study. The V and J genes are TRBV7-8 and TRBJ2-7, with no clear D. The specimen comprised CD8+ T cells from peripheral blood mononuclear cells, sampled in the first trimester of pregnancy. As DNA, the CDR3 is TGTGCCAGCAGCTTCTATGTCCCGGAGGAGCAGTACTTC. The encoded protein is CASSFYVPEEQYF. The full variable domain, in which reference TRBV7-8 and TRBJ2-7 provide the parts outside the CDR3, is GAGVSQSPRYKVAKRGQDVALRCDPISGHVSLFWYQQALGQGPEFLTYFQNEAQLDKSGLPSDRFFAERPEGSVSTLKIQRTQQEDSAVYLCASSFYVPEEQYFGPGTRLTVT.